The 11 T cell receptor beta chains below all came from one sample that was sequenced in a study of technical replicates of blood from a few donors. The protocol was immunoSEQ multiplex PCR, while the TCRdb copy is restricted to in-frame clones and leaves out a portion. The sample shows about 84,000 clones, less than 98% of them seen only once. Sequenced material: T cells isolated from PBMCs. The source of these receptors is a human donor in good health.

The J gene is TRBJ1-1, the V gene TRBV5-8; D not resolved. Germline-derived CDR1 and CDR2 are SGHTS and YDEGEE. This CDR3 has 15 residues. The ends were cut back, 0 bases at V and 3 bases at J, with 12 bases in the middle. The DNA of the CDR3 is TGTGCCAGCAGCTTGGCAGTAGCCTCCGACACTGAAGCTTTCTTT. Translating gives CASSLAVASDTEAFF. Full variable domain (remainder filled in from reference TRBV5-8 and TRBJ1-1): EAGVTQSPTHLIKTRGQQATLRCSPISGHTSVYWYQQALGLGLQFLLWYDEGEERNRGNFPPRFSGRQFPNYSSELNVNALELEDSALYLCASSLAVASDTEAFFGQGTRLTVV.

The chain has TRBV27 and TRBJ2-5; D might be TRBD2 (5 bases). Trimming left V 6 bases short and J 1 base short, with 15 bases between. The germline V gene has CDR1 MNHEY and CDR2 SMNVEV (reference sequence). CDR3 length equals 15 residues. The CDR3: CASRALIGSQETQYF. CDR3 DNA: TGTGCCAGCAGAGCTCTAATAGGGAGCCAAGAGACCCAGTACTTC.

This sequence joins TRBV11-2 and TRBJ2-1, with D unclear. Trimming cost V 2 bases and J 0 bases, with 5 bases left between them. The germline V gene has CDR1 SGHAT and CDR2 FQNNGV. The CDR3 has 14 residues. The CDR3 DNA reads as TGTGCCAGCAGCTTACTTAACTCCTACAATGAGCAGTTCTTC. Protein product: CASSLLNSYNEQFF.

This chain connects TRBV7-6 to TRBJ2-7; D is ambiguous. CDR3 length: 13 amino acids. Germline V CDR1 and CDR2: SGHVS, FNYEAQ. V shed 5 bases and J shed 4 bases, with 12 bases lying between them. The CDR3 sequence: CASSHRVGYEQYF. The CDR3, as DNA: TGTGCCAGCAGCCATCGGGTCGGTTACGAGCAGTACTTC.

This CDR3 reads CASSEAAGTGGDGYTF. The CDR3 nucleotides are TGTGCCAGCAGTGAAGCCGCCGGGACAGGGGGGGATGGCTACACCTTC. V usage is TRBV6-1 and J usage is TRBJ1-2; 11 bases align to TRBD1. CDR1 is MNHNS, CDR2 SASEGT, per germline. This CDR3 is built from 16 residues. After removal of 0 bases from V and 6 bases from J, the junction contained 6 bases not matched to a gene.

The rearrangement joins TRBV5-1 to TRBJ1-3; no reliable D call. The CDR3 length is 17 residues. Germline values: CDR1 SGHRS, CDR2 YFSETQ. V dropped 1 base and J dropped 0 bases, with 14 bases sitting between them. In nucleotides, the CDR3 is TGCGCCAGCAGCTTGCTTTCCGGCGGTGACTCTGGAAACACCATATATTTT. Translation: CASSLLSGGDSGNTIYF.

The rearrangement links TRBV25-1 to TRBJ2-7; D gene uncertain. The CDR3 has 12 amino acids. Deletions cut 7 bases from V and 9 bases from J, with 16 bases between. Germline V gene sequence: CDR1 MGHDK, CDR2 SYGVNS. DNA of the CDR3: TGTGCCAGCAAAGGCAGTCACTGGAGGCAGTACTTC. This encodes CASKGSHWRQYF.

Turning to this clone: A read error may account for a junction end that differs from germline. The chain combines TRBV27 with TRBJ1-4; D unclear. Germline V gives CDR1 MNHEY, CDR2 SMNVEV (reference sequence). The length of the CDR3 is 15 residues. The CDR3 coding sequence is TGTGCCAGCAGTCTATCGACAATGTCTGCGGAAAAACTGTTTTTT. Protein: CASSLSTMSAEKLFF.

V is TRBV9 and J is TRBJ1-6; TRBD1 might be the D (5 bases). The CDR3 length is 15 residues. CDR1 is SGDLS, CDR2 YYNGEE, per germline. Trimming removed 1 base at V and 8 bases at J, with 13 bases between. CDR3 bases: TGTGCCAGCAGCGTAACAGGCGCTTGGGATTCACCCCTCCACTTT. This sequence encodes CASSVTGAWDSPLHF.

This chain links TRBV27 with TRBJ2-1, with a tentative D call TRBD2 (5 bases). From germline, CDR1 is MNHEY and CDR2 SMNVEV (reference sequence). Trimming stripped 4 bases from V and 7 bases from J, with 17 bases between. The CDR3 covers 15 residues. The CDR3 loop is CASSSPGVLRNEQFF. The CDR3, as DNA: TGTGCCAGCAGTTCCCCCGGGGTTTTGCGTAATGAGCAGTTCTTC.

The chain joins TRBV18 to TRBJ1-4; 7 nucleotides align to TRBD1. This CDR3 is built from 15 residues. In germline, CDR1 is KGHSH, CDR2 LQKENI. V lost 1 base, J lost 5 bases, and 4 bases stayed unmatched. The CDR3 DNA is TGTGCCAGCTCACCACAAGGGGGCGGAAATGAAAAACTGTTTTTT. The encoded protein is CASSPQGGGNEKLFF.